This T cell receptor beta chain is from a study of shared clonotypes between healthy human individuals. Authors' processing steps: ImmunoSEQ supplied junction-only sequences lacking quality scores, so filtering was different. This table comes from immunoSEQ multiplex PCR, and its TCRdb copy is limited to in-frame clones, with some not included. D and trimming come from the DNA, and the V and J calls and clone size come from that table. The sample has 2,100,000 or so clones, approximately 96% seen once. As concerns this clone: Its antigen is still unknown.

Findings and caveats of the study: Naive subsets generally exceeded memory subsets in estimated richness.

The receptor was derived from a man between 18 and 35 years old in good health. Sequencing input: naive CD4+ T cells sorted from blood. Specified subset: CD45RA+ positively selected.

The CDR3 spells CASSYSGVGGSPLHF. The CDR3 nucleotides are TGTGCCAGCAGTTACTCAGGGGTTGGAGGATCACCCCTCCACTTT. The rearrangement uses TRBV6-6 and TRBJ1-6; a possible D gene is TRBD1 (5 bases). V lost 0 bases, J lost 10 bases, and 13 bases lay in between. The V gene's germline CDR1 is MNHNY and CDR2 SVGAGI (reference sequence). The length of the CDR3 is 15 residues.